A selection of T cell receptor beta chains follows, all from one sample in a study of blood T cell repertoires in COVID-19. TCRdb's table, derived via immunoSEQ multiplex PCR, lists solely in-frame clones and lacks some. The table has about 190,000 clones, around 83% seen once. The sequencing sample was made of peripheral blood. These receptors came from a woman under 40 with active or convalescent COVID-19. Both conserved end residues are part of each CDR3. D genes are given only for firm matches. The size entry is marked missing in some rows and otherwise reads once, few, many or a size class.

abundance	d_gene	v_gene	j_gene	CDR3aa	CDR3nt
.	TRBD2	TRBV10-2	TRBJ2-3	CASRTAGGSTDTQYF	TGCGCCAGCAGGACAGCGGGAGGGAGCACAGATACGCAGTATTTT
.	TRBD1	TRBV19	TRBJ1-4	CASSRDRGEKLFF	TGTGCCAGTTCGCGCGACAGGGGTGAAAAACTGTTTTTT
.	.	TRBV9	TRBJ1-5	CASSVEGGNQPQHF	TGTGCCAGCAGCGTAGAAGGAGGGAACCAGCCCCAGCATTTT
.	TRBD1	TRBV5-4	TRBJ1-2	CASSFGTGYGYTF	TGTGCCAGCAGCTTCGGGACAGGGTATGGCTACACCTTC
.	.	TRBV30	TRBJ2-5	CAWSPLIAETQYF	TGTGCCTGGAGTCCGCTAATAGCGGAGACCCAGTACTTC
.	TRBD1	TRBV28	TRBJ1-1	CASRQTGVYTEAFF	TGTGCCAGCAGGCAGACAGGGGTGTACACTGAAGCTTTCTTT
few	.	TRBV19	TRBJ2-7	CASRGGITYEQYF	TGTGCCAGTAGAGGGGGAATTACCTACGAGCAGTACTTC
few	TRBD1	TRBV7-9	TRBJ1-1	CASSLGDRIEAFF	TGTGCCAGCAGCTTAGGGGACAGGATAGAAGCTTTCTTT
.	TRBD1	TRBV28	TRBJ2-7	CASSLPGQSNYEQYF	TGTGCCAGCAGTCTCCCGGGACAGAGTAACTACGAGCAGTACTTC
.	TRBD2	TRBV28	TRBJ2-5	CASSLGRGEETQYF	TGTGCCAGCAGTTTAGGGCGGGGGGAAGAGACCCAGTACTTC
.	TRBD1	TRBV10-2	TRBJ2-5	CACCRVGQGRETQYF	TGCGCCTGCTGCCGAGTGGGACAGGGACGAGAGACCCAGTACTTC
.	.	TRBV14	TRBJ2-1	CASSREAGSSYNEQFF	TGTGCCAGCAGCAGGGAGGCCGGGAGCTCCTACAATGAGCAGTTCTTC
.	.	TRBV29-1	TRBJ1-2	CSVESNGGNYGYTF	TGCAGCGTTGAGTCGAACGGCGGAAACTATGGCTACACCTTC